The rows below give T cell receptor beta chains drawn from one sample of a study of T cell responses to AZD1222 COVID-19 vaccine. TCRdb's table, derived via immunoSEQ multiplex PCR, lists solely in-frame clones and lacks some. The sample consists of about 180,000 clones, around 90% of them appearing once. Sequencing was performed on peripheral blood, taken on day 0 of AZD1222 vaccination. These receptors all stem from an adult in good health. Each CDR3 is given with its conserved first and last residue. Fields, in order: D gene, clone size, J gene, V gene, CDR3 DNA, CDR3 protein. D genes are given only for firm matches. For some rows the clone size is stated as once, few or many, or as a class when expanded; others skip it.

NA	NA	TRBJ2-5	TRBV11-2	TGTGCCAGCAGCTCCGGGACTCCTGAGACCCAGTACTTC	CASSSGTPETQYF
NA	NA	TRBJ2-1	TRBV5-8	TGTGCCAGCAGCTTGGTTTGGCTAGCCGATTACAATGAGCAGTTCTTC	CASSLVWLADYNEQFF
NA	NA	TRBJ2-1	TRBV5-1	TGCGCCAGCAGCTTGGGGTGGGATCAATCTACCTACAATGAGCAGTTCTTC	CASSLGWDQSTYNEQFF
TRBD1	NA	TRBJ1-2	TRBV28	TGTGCCAGCAGCGTTGCCGGGACAGGGGTCAATAACTATGGCTACACCTTC	CASSVAGTGVNNYGYTF
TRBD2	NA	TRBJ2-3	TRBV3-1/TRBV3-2	TGTGCCAGCAGCCAAGATCCGGGGCTAGCGGGATCTAGCGCAGATACGCAGTATTTT	CASSQDPGLAGSSADTQYF
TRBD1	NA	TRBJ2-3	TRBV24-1	TGTGCCACCTCCCGACAGGGGTCAGATACGCAGTATTTT	CATSRQGSDTQYF
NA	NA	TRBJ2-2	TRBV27	TGTGCCAGCAGTTTTGCCGGGAGTGGGGAGCTGTTTTTT	CASSFAGSGELFF
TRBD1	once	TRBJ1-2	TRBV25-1	TGTGCCAGCAGCGGACAGGGGGCGTACGGCTACACCTTC	CASSGQGAYGYTF
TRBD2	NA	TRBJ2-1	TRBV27	TGTGCCAGCTCCTGGGCGGGAGGGCCGTATGAGCAGTTCTTC	CASSWAGGPYEQFF
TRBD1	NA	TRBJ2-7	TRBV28	TGTGCCAGCAGTCCGGGACAGGGGGTGAAGTACTTC	CASSPGQGVKYF
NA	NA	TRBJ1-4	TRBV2	TGTGCCAGCAGTGAAGCGGAGGGTATCGGTGAAAAACTGTTTTTT	CASSEAEGIGEKLFF
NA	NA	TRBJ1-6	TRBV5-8	TGTGCCAGCAGCTTTACCTGGACGGAAAGCTCCTATAATTCACCCCTCCACTTT	CASSFTWTESSYNSPLHF
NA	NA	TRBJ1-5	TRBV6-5	TGTGCCAGCAGATTCAATCGCAATCAGCCCCAGCATTTT	CASRFNRNQPQHF
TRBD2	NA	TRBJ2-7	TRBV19	TGTGCCAGTAAAGGGACTAGCACCTCCTACGAGCAGTACTTC	CASKGTSTSYEQYF